This T cell receptor (beta chain) was identified during a study of technical replicates of blood from a few donors. The CDR3 loop spans 15 amino acids. Germline V gene sequence: CDR1 SGDLS, CDR2 YYNGEE. V shed 4 bases and J 3 bases; nucleotides not matched to a gene: 4. Some clones are missing from TCRdb's copy, which holds only in-frame ones; the method was immunoSEQ multiplex PCR. In the table there are 91,000 or so clones, around 96% of which are singletons. V gene TRBV9 combines with J gene TRBJ2-1, with TRBD1 identical over 10 bases. What was sequenced was T cells isolated from PBMCs. The TCR was taken from a human donor in good health. The CDR3 coding sequence is TGTGCCAGCAGCTCCGGGACAGGGGTCTACAATGAGCAGTTCTTC. As protein: CASSSGTGVYNEQFF.